This passage covers 29 T cell receptor beta chains from one sample sequenced in a study of technical replicates of blood from four donors. TCRdb's copy holds only in-frame clones and misses some; the assay was immunoSEQ multiplex PCR. The sample has about 84,000 clones; roughly 97% are singletons. The sequenced material came from T cells isolated from PBMCs. The receptors here all came from a human donor in good health.

CDR3 residues: CASSLDGSGTGELFF. The CDR3 DNA reads TGTGCCAGCAGCTTAGACGGGAGTGGGACCGGGGAGCTGTTTTTT. The V call is TRBV7-7, the J call TRBJ2-2, with D possibly being TRBD2 (6 bases). Germline assignment: CDR1 SSHAT and CDR2 FNYEAQ (reference sequence). The CDR3 has 15 amino acids. Trimming removed 1 base at V and 5 bases at J, with 11 bases between.

The rearrangement links TRBV4-1 to TRBJ2-7; 8 positions match TRBD1. This CDR3 spans 14 amino acids. Germline CDR1 reads MGHRA; CDR2 reads YSYEKL. The J segment lost 5 bases and the V segment lost 4 bases, leaving 7 bases of the junction unmatched. The CDR3 protein is CASSPGQGSNEQYF. The CDR3 coding sequence is TGCGCCAGCAGCCCAGGACAGGGTAGCAACGAGCAGTACTTC.

The V call is TRBV5-1, the J call TRBJ1-1; no definite D call. Trimming removed 2 bases at V and 3 bases at J, with 11 bases between. Germline CDR1 SGHRS, CDR2 YFSETQ. This CDR3 is 14 amino acids long. Here the CDR3 DNA reads TGCGCCAGCAGCTTTGAACAGATTTACACTGAAGCTTTCTTT. Residues: CASSFEQIYTEAFF.

J is TRBJ2-4 and V is TRBV28; possible D gene TRBD1, 5 bases. The V end lost 3 bases, the J end lost 3 bases, and 6 bases lay between the germline ends. CDR3 length equals 13 residues. The V gene's germline CDR1 is MDHEN and CDR2 SYDVKM. This chain's CDR3 is CASSLTVKNIQYF. DNA of the CDR3: TGTGCCAGCAGTTTGACAGTCAAAAACATTCAGTACTTC.

The CDR3: CASRGQGDRNEKLFF. In DNA form, the CDR3 reads TGTGCCAGCAGGGGACAGGGGGATCGTAATGAAAAACTGTTTTTT. V is TRBV6-6 and J is TRBJ1-4; 11 bases match TRBD1. This CDR3 is 15 amino acids long. The germline V gene encodes CDR1 MNHNY and CDR2 SVGAGI (reference sequence). With 6 bases clipped from V and 4 bases from J, the junction kept 4 bases outside the gene matches.

The V call is TRBV11-2, the J call TRBJ1-3, with D possibly being TRBD1 (5 bases). Germline values: CDR1 SGHAT, CDR2 FQNNGV. Trimming stripped 2 bases from V and 0 bases from J, with 20 bases between. The CDR3 length is 19 residues. CDR3 residues: CASSLRGVTMRGSGNTIYF. In nucleotides, the CDR3 is TGTGCCAGCAGCTTACGGGGGGTAACCATGCGGGGCTCTGGAAACACCATATATTTT.

As to this clone: One end of the junction varies from germline; a read error may be responsible. This chain uses TRBV7-7 with TRBJ2-2; D may be TRBD1 (5 bases). Germline assignment: CDR1 SSHAT and CDR2 FNYEAQ (reference sequence). This CDR3 is built from 15 residues. The CDR3 nucleotides read TGTGCTAGCAGCGTGGACAAAGCGAACACCGGGGAGCTGTTTTTT. Its protein is CASSVDKANTGELFF. Supplemented by reference TRBV7-7 and TRBJ2-2, the full variable domain reads GAGVSQSPRYKVTKRGQDVTLRCDPISSHATLYWYQQALGQGPEFLTYFNYEAQPDKSGLPSDRFSAERPEGSISTLTIQRTEQRDSAMYRCASSVDKANTGELFFGEGSRLTVL.

This chain uses TRBV29-1 with TRBJ2-3; 8 bases match TRBD2. Germline CDR1 reads SQVTM; CDR2 reads ANQGSEA. Unmatched junction bases numbered 3, after V lost 2 bases and J lost 5 bases. This CDR3 contains 13 residues. The CDR3 nucleotides are TGCAGCGTTGAATGGCTAGCGGGAGATACGCAGTATTTT. Its translation is CSVEWLAGDTQYF.

Remarks on this clone: At one boundary the junction diverges from the germline segment, which might be a read error. The V call is TRBV5-1, the J call TRBJ1-2; D unclear. The CDR3 is made up of 11 amino acids. Germline CDR1 SGHRS, CDR2 YFSETQ. The CDR3 DNA is TGCGCCAGCAGCTTGGATGGGAGCGATTACTTC. Translating it yields CASSLDGSDYF.

The chain couples TRBV15 to TRBJ2-7; perhaps TRBD1 as D (6 bases). The CDR3 sequence is 16 residues long. Germline assignment: CDR1 LNHNV and CDR2 YYDKDF (reference sequence). The V end lost 0 bases, the J end lost 2 bases, and 14 bases lay between the germline ends. CDR3 amino acids: CATSRDRQGTTYEQYF. CDR3 DNA sequence: TGTGCCACCAGCAGAGATAGGCAGGGGACAACCTACGAGCAGTACTTC.

The chain carries TRBV5-1 and TRBJ2-5, with D unclear. V was pared by 4 bases and J by 3 bases, with 7 bases between. Germline CDR1 SGHRS, CDR2 YFSETQ. The length of the CDR3 is 12 residues. CDR3 residues: CASSTSEETQYF. The DNA of the CDR3 is TGCGCCAGCAGCACTTCTGAAGAGACCCAGTACTTC.

V and J are TRBV25-1 and TRBJ1-3; TRBD1 is a possible D gene (5 bases). This CDR3 spans 17 amino acids. CDR1 and CDR2 from the germline V gene are MGHDK and SYGVNS. Deletions cut 4 bases from V and 3 bases from J, with 19 bases between. CDR3 protein: CASSGGSSTGVGNTIYF. CDR3 sequence (DNA): TGTGCCAGCAGTGGTGGGTCATCGACGGGGGTTGGAAACACCATATATTTT.

J is TRBJ2-2 and V is TRBV27; no definite D call. Germline V gene sequence: CDR1 MNHEY, CDR2 SMNVEV (reference sequence). V shed 9 bases and J shed 7 bases, with 15 bases lying between them. The CDR3 consists of 13 residues. CDR3 loop: CASCANQVGELFF. The CDR3 DNA sequence: TGTGCCAGTTGTGCTAACCAGGTCGGGGAGCTGTTTTTT.

Regarding this clone: A read error may account for a junction end that differs from germline. CDR3 in amino acids: CASSSGSEAF. The CDR3 DNA reads as TGTGCCAGCAGCTCTGGATCTGAGGCCTTC. The rearrangement uses TRBV5-5 and TRBJ1-2; D unclear. CDR3 size: 10 residues. Germline loops: CDR1 SGHKS, CDR2 YYEKEE (reference sequence). The full variable domain, completed using reference TRBV5-5 and TRBJ1-2, is DAGVTQSPTHLIKTRGQQVTLRCSPISGHKSVSWYQQVLGQGPQFIFQYYEKEERGRGNFPDRFSARQFPNYSSELNVNALLLGDSALYLCASSSGSEAFGSGTRLTVV.

This clone was recorded only once. J is TRBJ1-5 and V is TRBV28; D is perhaps TRBD1 (6 bases). Trimming took off 6 bases at V and 3 bases at J, with 15 bases between the two ends. Germline V lookup: CDR1 MDHEN, CDR2 SYDVKM. The CDR3 spans 15 residues. The DNA of the CDR3 is TGTGCCAGCAGACTCCAGGGGTCTCCCAATCAGCCCCAGCATTTT. Protein sequence: CASRLQGSPNQPQHF.

This chain joins TRBV6-1 and TRBJ1-6; 7 bases map to TRBD1. Germline assignment: CDR1 MNHNS and CDR2 SASEGT. This CDR3 has 18 residues. Germline trimming cut 4 bases from V and 9 bases from J; bases unmatched to any gene: 18. The CDR3 bases are TGTGCCAGCAGTGTATTGGGACAGAGGTCTATGATCGGTTCACCCCTCCACTTT. Protein sequence: CASSVLGQRSMIGSPLHF.

The genes are TRBV5-4 and TRBJ2-7; D is perhaps TRBD2 (6 bases). Trimming pared 0 bases from V and 7 bases from J, leaving 23 bases between. This CDR3 is 17 amino acids long. Germline CDR1 and CDR2: SGHNT and YYREEE (reference sequence). The CDR3 nucleotides read TGTGCCAGCAGCTTGGTGGGGGGAAGTACGGACTGGAGGGAGCAGTACTTC. Translated: CASSLVGGSTDWREQYF.

This CDR3 reads CASSSLAGGQDTQYF. Here the CDR3 DNA reads TGTGCCAGCAGCTCTCTAGCGGGGGGCCAGGATACGCAGTATTTT. The chain carries TRBV7-3 and TRBJ2-3, with 11 positions matching TRBD2. Trimming removed 4 bases from V and 6 bases from J; junction bases left unmatched: 6. The germline gives CDR1 SGHTA, CDR2 FQGTGA. The CDR3 sequence is 15 residues long.

The gene calls are TRBV4-1 and TRBJ2-2; 7 nucleotides agree with TRBD2. This CDR3 spans 16 amino acids. V shed 6 bases and J 0 bases; nucleotides not matched to a gene: 7. Germline V lookup: CDR1 MGHRA, CDR2 YSYEKL. The CDR3 DNA sequence: TGCGCCAGCAGGGCGACCCGGGGGGCGAACACCGGGGAGCTGTTTTTT. Translation: CASRATRGANTGELFF.

This clone appeared a single time. The V gene is TRBV5-4, the J gene TRBJ2-1, with 10 bases identical to TRBD2. Germline V CDR1 and CDR2: SGHNT, YYREEE (reference sequence). The CDR3 covers 15 residues. V was clipped by 3 bases and J by 4 bases; unmatched bases: 4. In DNA form, the CDR3 reads TGTGCCAGCAGCTCAGGACTAGCGGCATACAATGAGCAGTTCTTC. Protein sequence: CASSSGLAAYNEQFF. The full variable domain, with the rest looked up from reference TRBV5-4 and TRBJ2-1, is ETGVTQSPTHLIKTRGQQVTLRCSSQSGHNTVSWYQQALGQGPQFIFQYYREEENGRGNFPPRFSGLQFPNYSSELNVNALELDDSALYLCASSSGLAAYNEQFFGPGTRLTVL.

The chain employs TRBV7-3 and TRBJ2-3; 12 nucleotides match TRBD2. Germline lookup yields CDR1 SGHTA and CDR2 FQGTGA. The V segment lost 5 bases and the J segment 5 bases; nucleotides outside the gene matches: 8. The CDR3 consists of 16 residues. The CDR3 spells CASSPSGGAGGDTQYF. DNA of the CDR3: TGTGCCAGCAGCCCTAGCGGGGGGGCCGGTGGAGATACGCAGTATTTT.

This chain links TRBV5-1 with TRBJ2-5, with TRBD2 matching over 15 bases. V shed 2 bases, J shed 5 bases, and the junction held 7 bases outside the gene matches. Germline V CDR1 and CDR2: SGHRS, YFSETQ. This CDR3 comprises 17 residues. The CDR3 protein is CASSFGLAGGSSETQYF. CDR3 nucleotides: TGCGCCAGCAGCTTCGGACTAGCGGGGGGGAGTTCCGAGACCCAGTACTTC.

This chain links TRBV19 with TRBJ1-2; possible D gene TRBD1, 6 bases. This CDR3 is 13 amino acids long. V lost 8 bases and J 3 bases, leaving 13 bases between the germline ends. The germline V gene encodes CDR1 LNHDA and CDR2 SQIVND (reference sequence). The CDR3 nucleotides are TGTGCCAGTTCGAACAGGGCGTACTATGGCTACACCTTC. This sequence encodes CASSNRAYYGYTF.

The V gene is TRBV28, the J gene TRBJ1-4; no reliable D call. Trimming removed 6 bases from V and 6 bases from J, with 23 bases in between. The CDR3 contains 17 residues. Germline V CDR1 and CDR2: MDHEN, SYDVKM. The CDR3 bases are TGTGCCAGCAGCTCCAGTTATAGTCCGGAGGGTTATGAAAAACTGTTTTTT. It encodes CASSSSYSPEGYEKLFF.

This chain uses TRBV13 with TRBJ2-2; TRBD1 is a possible D gene (6 bases). This CDR3 has 15 residues. In germline, CDR1 is PRHDT, CDR2 FYEKMQ (reference sequence). Trimming took off 5 bases at V and 0 bases at J, with 10 bases between the two ends. CDR3 nucleotide sequence: TGTGCCAGCAGCGATTACAGGGCGAACACCGGGGAGCTGTTTTTT. It codes for CASSDYRANTGELFF.

Points on this clone: An end of the junction differs from the germline gene, which may be a read error. J is TRBJ2-7 and V is TRBV5-1, with 8 positions matching TRBD1. Germline CDR1 and CDR2: SGHRS and YFSETQ. The CDR3 covers 14 residues. CDR3 sequence: CASTLGTGRYEQYF. For the CDR3, the DNA is TGCGCCAGCACCTTGGGGACAGGCCGCTACGAGCAGTACTTC.

This clone was observed once. The chain employs TRBV9 and TRBJ2-1, with 8 positions matching TRBD2. Germline V gives CDR1 SGDLS, CDR2 YYNGEE. Trimming at V came to 3 bases and at J to 6 bases, leaving 5 bases not matched to a gene. This CDR3 comprises 14 residues. The CDR3: CASSALAGSNEQFF. The CDR3 DNA sequence: TGTGCCAGCAGCGCTTTAGCGGGGAGCAATGAGCAGTTCTTC.

The chain carries TRBV19 and TRBJ2-3; 10 bases are a match to TRBD1. CDR3 length equals 16 residues. CDR1 is LNHDA, CDR2 SQIVND, per germline (reference sequence). With 3 bases clipped from V and 1 base from J, the junction kept 4 bases outside the gene matches. The CDR3 region has the DNA TGTGCCAGTAGTATTTTCGGGACAGGGGGCACAGATACGCAGTATTTT. Amino acids: CASSIFGTGGTDTQYF.

This chain links TRBV9 with TRBJ1-2, with 8 bases fitting TRBD1. This CDR3 has 16 residues. The V segment lost 0 bases and the J segment 4 bases; nucleotides outside the gene matches: 8. Germline CDR1 and CDR2: SGDLS and YYNGEE. CDR3 region: CASSVEVDRAVYGYTF. In DNA, the CDR3 is TGTGCCAGCAGCGTAGAGGTGGACAGGGCGGTCTATGGCTACACCTTC.